This TCR beta chain was obtained from a study of human T cells and chemical hapten exposure. Looking at the study overall: An area of 2 cm by roughly 2.2 cm on upper inner arm skin received 2% DPC for sensitization. Study conclusions and caveats: As the donors had alopecia, their immune response may differ from healthy people's. PT1 expanded TCR numbers rose with patch test score.

Germline lookup yields CDR1 DFQATT and CDR2 SNEGSKA (reference sequence). CDR3 length: 14 amino acids. Between the trimmed V and J ends, which lost 2 bases and 4 bases, there was a span of 15 bases. Many counts were recorded for this clonotype. The antigen is undetermined. Specified time point: pre-sensitization, week 0. Regarding treatment: therapeutic diphenylcyclopropenone sensitization with weekly scalp DPC. The library tagged each cDNA molecule with unique molecular identifiers. TCRdb recomputed calls from the RACE reads with MiXCR, one row per CDR3 protein. This table holds 85,000 to 90,000 distinct CDR3 sequences, nearly 10% found once.

The sample here was whole blood, taken in connection with sensitization to the hapten diphenylcyclopropenone (DPC). This TCR came from a woman between 35 and 50 years old with alopecia areata. Some clones in this sample may be carry-over from other donors' samples. This chain connects TRBV20-1 to TRBJ2-7; perhaps TRBD1 as D (6 bases). CDR3 protein: CSARQGRLGYEQYF. CDR3 nucleotides: TGCAGTGCTAGACAGGGGCGCCTGGGGTACGAGCAGTACTTC.